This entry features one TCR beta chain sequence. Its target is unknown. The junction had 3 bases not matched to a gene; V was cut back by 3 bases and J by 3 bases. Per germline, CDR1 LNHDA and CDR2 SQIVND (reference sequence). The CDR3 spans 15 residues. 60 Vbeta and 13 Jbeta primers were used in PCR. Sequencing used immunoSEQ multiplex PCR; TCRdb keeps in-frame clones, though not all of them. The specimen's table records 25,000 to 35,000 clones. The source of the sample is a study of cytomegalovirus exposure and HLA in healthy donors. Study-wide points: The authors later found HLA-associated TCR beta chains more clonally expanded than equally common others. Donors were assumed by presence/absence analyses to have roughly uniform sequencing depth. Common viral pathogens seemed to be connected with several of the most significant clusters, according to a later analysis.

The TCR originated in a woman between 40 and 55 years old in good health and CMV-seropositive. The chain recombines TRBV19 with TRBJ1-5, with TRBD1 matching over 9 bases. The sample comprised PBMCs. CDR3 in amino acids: CASSIGTGYNQPQHF. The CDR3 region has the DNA TGTGCCAGTAGTATTGGGACAGGGTACAATCAGCCCCAGCATTTT.